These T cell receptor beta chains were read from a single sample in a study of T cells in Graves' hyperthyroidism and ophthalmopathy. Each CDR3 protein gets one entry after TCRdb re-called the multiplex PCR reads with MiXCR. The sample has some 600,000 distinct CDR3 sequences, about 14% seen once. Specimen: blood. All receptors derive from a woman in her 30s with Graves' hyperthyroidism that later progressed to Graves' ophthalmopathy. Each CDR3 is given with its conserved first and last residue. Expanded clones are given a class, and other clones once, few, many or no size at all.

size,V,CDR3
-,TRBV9,CASSEGQATYEQYF
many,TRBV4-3,CASNPGHQNTEAFF
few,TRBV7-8,CASSSGQGVPYTDTQYF
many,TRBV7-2,CASSLGWREGPRETQYF
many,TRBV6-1,CASKKGGGGPGGNEQFF
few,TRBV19,CASSIGGGNTGELFF
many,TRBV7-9,CASSLAQGGRGYTF
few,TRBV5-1,CASSLLPGYYEQYF
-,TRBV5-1,CASRRAGGPSYEQYF
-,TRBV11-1,CASSPWDSYGYTF
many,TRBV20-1,CSARAGANTGELFF
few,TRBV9,CASSVVAGEGSPLHF
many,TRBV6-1,CASSSNRGGYTF
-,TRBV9,CASSVATSGYGYTF
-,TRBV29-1,CSVVDGGDGYTF
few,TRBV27,CASSFRTGRNQPQHF
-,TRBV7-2,CANSTTGSYGYTF
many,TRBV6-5,CASSYGGALDGYTF
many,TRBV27,CASSSLWAGEETQYF
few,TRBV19,CASSRSLQRSSYEQYF
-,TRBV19,CASSLQIGVVYNEQFF
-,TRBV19,CASSPMGGDGYTF
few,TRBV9,CASSVDQGLVWDEQFF
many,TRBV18,CASSPQGTHYNEQFF
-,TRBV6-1,CASRGGTSGSYNEQFF
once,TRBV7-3,CATRHSGETQYF
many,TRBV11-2,CASSLDRGELDEQFF
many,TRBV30,CAWTLDFSTDTQYF
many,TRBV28,CASSEGVARGETQYF